This TCR beta chain was recovered during a study of T cells in Graves' hyperthyroidism and ophthalmopathy. Study information: Upon initial diagnosis and before any treatment, peripheral blood was collected.

The PBMCs were sourced from fresh peripheral blood (more than 9 ml). Study observations and caveats: The model identified upcoming ophthalmopathy a median approximately six months ahead of onset. In simple terms, a model built on 13 V-J features told ophthalmopathy apart from stable hyperthyroidism.

This clonotype was seen ten or more times. Its target is unknown. TCR beta CDR3 regions were amplified from RNA transcripts. HTBI primers were the set used in a first-round RT-PCR of the TCR CDR3. TCRdb fed the multiplex PCR reads into MiXCR, producing one record per CDR3 protein. The table shows fewer than 300,000 distinct CDR3 sequences, with less than 30% occurring only once. The sequencing sample was made of blood. The clonotype originates from a man between 40 and 49 years old with Graves' hyperthyroidism that later progressed to Graves' ophthalmopathy.

CDR3 nucleotides: TGTGCCACTACTAGCCCCTGGGTAAACTACGAGCAGTACTTC. It encodes CATTSPWVNYEQYF. The rearrangement joins TRBV12-3 or TRBV12-4 to TRBJ2-7; D perhaps matches TRBD2 (6 bases). The V end was cut by 10 bases, the J end by 3 bases, with 19 bases between. This CDR3 contains 14 residues.